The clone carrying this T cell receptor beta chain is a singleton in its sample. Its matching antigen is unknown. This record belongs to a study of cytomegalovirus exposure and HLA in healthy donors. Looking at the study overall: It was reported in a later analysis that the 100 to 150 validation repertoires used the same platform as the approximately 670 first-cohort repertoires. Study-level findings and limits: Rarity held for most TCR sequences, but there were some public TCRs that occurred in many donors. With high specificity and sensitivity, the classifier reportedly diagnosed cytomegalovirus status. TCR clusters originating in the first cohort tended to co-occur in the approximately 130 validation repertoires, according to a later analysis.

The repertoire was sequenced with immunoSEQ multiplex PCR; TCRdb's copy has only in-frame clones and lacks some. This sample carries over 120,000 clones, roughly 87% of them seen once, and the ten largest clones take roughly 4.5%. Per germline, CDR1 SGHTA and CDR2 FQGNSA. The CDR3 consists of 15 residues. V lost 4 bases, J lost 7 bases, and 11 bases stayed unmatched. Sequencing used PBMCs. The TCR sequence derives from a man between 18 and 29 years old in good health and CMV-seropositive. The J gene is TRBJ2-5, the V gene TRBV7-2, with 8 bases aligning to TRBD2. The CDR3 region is CASSSGTRSGGTQYF. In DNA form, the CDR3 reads TGTGCCAGCAGCTCCGGGACTAGAAGCGGGGGGACCCAGTACTTC.